This passage covers 26 T cell receptor beta chains from one sample sequenced in a study of cytomegalovirus exposure and HLA in healthy donors. Use of 60 Vbeta and 13 Jbeta primers characterized the PCR. Produced via immunoSEQ multiplex PCR; TCRdb's table is partial and in-frame only. The table shows more than 90,000 clones, with around 70% occurring only once. The material sequenced was PBMCs. These receptors were collected from a man younger than 45 in good health and CMV-seropositive.

This chain connects TRBV7-8 to TRBJ1-3, with a tentative D call TRBD1 (5 bases). The CDR3 consists of 15 residues. Trimming shortened V by 1 base and J by 3 bases, and 10 bases separated the two germline ends. The germline CDR1 and CDR2 sequences are SGHVS and FQNEAQ. The chain's CDR3 is CASSLGARDGNTIYF. DNA of the CDR3: TGTGCCAGCAGCTTAGGGGCCAGGGATGGAAACACCATATATTTT.

V usage is TRBV7-2 and J usage is TRBJ1-6; D is unresolved. Germline V lookup: CDR1 SGHTA, CDR2 FQGNSA. V was trimmed by 6 bases and J by 13 bases, leaving 19 bases between them. The CDR3 extends over 14 amino acids. Here the CDR3 reads CASRPTISLSPLHF. CDR3 DNA: TGTGCCAGCAGACCTACCATCTCACTGAGCCCCCTCCACTTT.

The chain has TRBV5-1 and TRBJ1-6, with D perhaps TRBD1 (6 bases). CDR3 size: 15 residues. Trimming took 4 bases from V and 7 from J, leaving 15 bases between them. In germline, CDR1 is SGHRS, CDR2 YFSETQ. DNA of the CDR3: TGCGCCAGCAGCGGAACGACAGGTAGAAATTCACCCCTCCACTTT. It codes for CASSGTTGRNSPLHF.

The genes are TRBV16 and TRBJ1-6; D not certain. CDR3 size: 12 residues. The V end was cut by 4 bases, the J end by 7 bases, with 5 bases between. From germline, CDR1 is KGHSY and CDR2 FQNENV. The CDR3 loop is CASSLRNSPLHF. The CDR3 DNA follows: TGTGCCAGCAGCCTTCGGAATTCACCCCTCCACTTT.

The chain links TRBV9 to TRBJ1-6; 9 bases are a match to TRBD1. The ends lost 7 bases at V and 8 bases at J; junction bases unmatched: 7. The CDR3 extends over 14 amino acids. Looked up from germline, CDR1 is SGDLS and CDR2 is YYNGEE. The CDR3 DNA reads as TGTGCCAGCGCCCCGACAGGGGGGTATTCACCCCTCCACTTT. It encodes CASAPTGGYSPLHF.

J is TRBJ2-1 and V is TRBV28, with TRBD2 matching over 10 bases. Germline V gene sequence: CDR1 MDHEN, CDR2 SYDVKM. V lost 4 bases to trimming and J lost 6 bases; unmatched junction nucleotides: 6. This CDR3 has 15 amino acids. The CDR3 reads CASSSGTSVSNEQFF. CDR3 nucleotides: TGTGCCAGCAGTTCCGGGACTAGCGTAAGCAATGAGCAGTTCTTC.

The chain has TRBV5-1 and TRBJ1-2; the match to TRBD1 covers 9 bases. The V gene end was trimmed by 4 bases and the J gene end by 4 bases; junction bases not matched to a gene: 11. The germline gives CDR1 SGHRS, CDR2 YFSETQ. This CDR3 is 16 amino acids long. The CDR3 region is CASSGTGQGGFYGYTF. For the CDR3, the DNA is TGCGCCAGCAGCGGAACGGGACAGGGAGGATTCTATGGCTACACCTTC.

This clone has more than one count but fewer than ten. This rearrangement joins TRBV10-3 to TRBJ1-5, with D possibly being TRBD1 (5 bases). Trimming shortened V by 2 bases and J by 0 bases, and 5 bases separated the two germline ends. This CDR3 is built from 14 residues. Germline lookup yields CDR1 ENHRY and CDR2 SYGVKD. Written as DNA, the CDR3 is TGTGCCATCAGTGAGGACAGTAGCAATCAGCCCCAGCATTTT. This translates into CAISEDSSNQPQHF.

This clone is a singleton in its sample. The chain is built from TRBV7-9 and TRBJ1-4; TRBD1 might be the D (5 bases). Germline V CDR1 and CDR2: SEHNR, FQNEAQ (reference sequence). The CDR3 totals 16 residues. The V end was cut by 3 bases, the J end by 4 bases, with 15 bases between. CDR3 amino acids: CASSFGGTVINEKLFF. The CDR3 DNA sequence: TGTGCCAGCAGCTTCGGGGGGACGGTGATTAATGAAAAACTGTTTTTT. The whole variable domain, filled in from reference TRBV7-9 and TRBJ1-4, reads DTGVSQNPRHKITKRGQNVTFRCDPISEHNRLYWYRQTLGQGPEFLTYFQNEAQLEKSRLLSDRFSAERPKGSFSTLEIQRTEQGDSAMYLCASSFGGTVINEKLFFGSGTQLSVL.

On this clone: The junction departs from the called germline gene at one end, perhaps through a read error. The gene calls are TRBV5-1 and TRBJ1-1; TRBD1 aligns across 7 bases. The germline CDR1 and CDR2 sequences are SGHRS and YFSETQ. The CDR3 spans 14 residues. CDR3: CASSLGQPNTEAFF. Here the CDR3 DNA reads TGCGCCAGCAGTTTGGGACAGCCGAACACTGAAGCTTTCTTT. The full variable domain, with the rest looked up from reference TRBV5-1 and TRBJ1-1, is KAGVTQTPRYLIKTRGQQVTLSCSPISGHRSVSWYQQTPGQGLQFLFEYFSETQRNKGNFPGRFSGRQFSNSRSEMNVSTLELGDSALYLCASSLGQPNTEAFFGQGTRLTVV.

V gene TRBV9 combines with J gene TRBJ2-1; D might be TRBD1 (7 bases). Trimming shortened V by 2 bases and J by 10 bases, and 16 bases separated the two germline ends. This CDR3 has 14 amino acids. Germline V gene data show CDR1 as SGDLS and CDR2 as YYNGEE. For the CDR3, the DNA is TGTGCCAGCAGCGTCGGGACAGTTCGGGAGGAGCAGTTCTTC. Translating it yields CASSVGTVREEQFF.

The J gene is TRBJ1-4, the V gene TRBV5-1; 9 bases match TRBD1. Germline assignment: CDR1 SGHRS and CDR2 YFSETQ. Trimming removed 5 bases from V and 8 bases from J; junction bases left unmatched: 13. The CDR3 length is 16 residues. DNA of the CDR3: TGCGCCAGCAGTCCCACCTTACAGGGGGCGTGGGAAAAACTGTTTTTT. Amino acid sequence: CASSPTLQGAWEKLFF.

The V call is TRBV5-1, the J call TRBJ2-1, with 7 bases identical to TRBD2. CDR3 length: 16 amino acids. Germline-derived CDR1 and CDR2 are SGHRS and YFSETQ. The V gene end was trimmed by 0 bases and the J gene end by 5 bases; junction bases not matched to a gene: 8. CDR3 in amino acids: CASSLAASGTNNEQFF. CDR3 DNA: TGCGCCAGCAGCTTGGCGGCTAGCGGAACTAACAATGAGCAGTTCTTC.

The chain has TRBV12-5 and TRBJ1-1, with D unclear. Between the trimmed V and J ends, which lost 2 bases and 4 bases, there was a span of 20 bases. The CDR3 is 17 residues long. CDR1 is LGHNT and CDR2 is FRNRAP in the germline V gene. CDR3 loop: CASGLPAGGLGVTEAFF. In DNA, the CDR3 is TGTGCTAGTGGTTTGCCGGCCGGAGGGTTGGGTGTCACTGAAGCTTTCTTT.

This chain joins TRBV10-1 and TRBJ1-1; 8 positions match TRBD1. J gave up 7 bases and V 3 bases, and 10 bases lay outside the gene matches. The CDR3 runs to 15 residues. Germline V gene sequence: CDR1 WNHNN, CDR2 SYGVQD (reference sequence). CDR3 amino acids: CASSEGRAGGLEAFF. CDR3 sequence (DNA): TGCGCCAGCAGTGAAGGGAGGGCAGGGGGCCTTGAAGCTTTCTTT.

This clone showed up just a few times. One junction end does not reproduce the germline sequence, and a read error may be involved. The rearrangement joins TRBV5-1 to TRBJ2-1; no definite D call. The germline gives CDR1 SGHRS, CDR2 YFSETQ. The CDR3 has 14 residues. The CDR3 bases are TGTGCCAGCAGCTTCCCCTCTCGTTACAATGAGCAGTTCTTC. Its protein product is CASSFPSRYNEQFF.

The rearrangement joins TRBV6-6 to TRBJ2-5; 7 bases are shared with TRBD1. With the DNA end fitting TRBJ2-7 better, the J assignment may be wrong. The CDR3 consists of 14 residues. The germline gives CDR1 MNHNY, CDR2 SVGAGI (reference sequence). The CDR3 region is CASSDEQGTHEQYF. Here the CDR3 DNA reads TGTGCCAGCAGTGACGAACAGGGGACCCACGAGCAGTACTTC.

The V call is TRBV5-5, the J call TRBJ1-6; 8 positions agree with TRBD1. Trimming removed 3 bases from V and 9 bases from J; junction bases left unmatched: 8. Germline V gene sequence: CDR1 SGHKS, CDR2 YYEKEE (reference sequence). The CDR3 length is 15 residues. CDR3 nucleotides: TGTGCCAGCAGCTGGATCGCAGGGGGCGGTTCACCCCTCCACTTT. Translated, it gives CASSWIAGGGSPLHF.

This chain connects TRBV10-3 to TRBJ1-1; D may be TRBD1 (6 bases). Trimming stripped 5 bases from V and 0 bases from J, with 13 bases between. The CDR3 is 15 residues long. Looked up from germline, CDR1 is ENHRY and CDR2 is SYGVKD. CDR3 sequence (DNA): TGTGCCATCAGTAACCCGACAGGTTTGAACACTGAAGCTTTCTTT. Amino acids: CAISNPTGLNTEAFF.

V usage is TRBV5-1 and J usage is TRBJ1-1; the match to TRBD1 covers 7 bases. The V segment lost 5 bases and the J segment 1 base; nucleotides outside the gene matches: 8. The CDR3 sequence is 15 residues long. Germline V lookup: CDR1 SGHRS, CDR2 YFSETQ. For the CDR3, the DNA is TGCGCCAGCAGGGATACCGGGACAGCGAACACTGAAGCTTTCTTT. Translated, it gives CASRDTGTANTEAFF.

DNA for the CDR3: TGTGCCAGCAGTTATTCCGGGACAGGACGCTATGGCTACACCTTC. As protein: CASSYSGTGRYGYTF. V and J are TRBV6-5 and TRBJ1-2; 8 bases are a match to TRBD1. The CDR3 length is 15 residues. In germline, CDR1 is MNHEY, CDR2 SVGAGI. Trimming cost V 3 bases and J 4 bases; bases outside gene matches: 7.

The chain recombines TRBV19 with TRBJ1-3; a possible D gene is TRBD1 (5 bases). This CDR3 is 14 amino acids long. Germline V CDR1 and CDR2: LNHDA, SQIVND (reference sequence). The V and J ends lost 6 bases and 0 bases respectively, with 9 bases between them. CDR3 amino acids: CASRGDPSGNTIYF. The CDR3 DNA reads TGTGCCAGTAGAGGGGATCCCTCTGGAAACACCATATATTTT.

V and J are TRBV6-5 and TRBJ2-7, with TRBD1 as a possible D gene (6 bases). V was trimmed by 7 bases and J by 2 bases, leaving 12 bases between them. Per germline, CDR1 MNHEY and CDR2 SVGAGI. CDR3 length: 13 amino acids. The CDR3: CASTLDRTYEQYF. As DNA, the CDR3 is TGTGCCAGCACCCTGGACAGAACCTACGAGCAGTACTTC.

The V call is TRBV9, the J call TRBJ1-5, with D maybe TRBD1 (6 bases). V was pared by 0 bases and J by 1 base, with 14 bases between. CDR3 length: 17 residues. Germline lookup yields CDR1 SGDLS and CDR2 YYNGEE. The CDR3 loop reads CASSVESTGRSNQPQHF. Here the CDR3 DNA reads TGTGCCAGCAGCGTAGAGAGTACAGGGCGGAGCAATCAGCCCCAGCATTTT.

The chain combines TRBV5-1 with TRBJ2-7; a weak D match, TRBD2 (6 bases). This CDR3 is 15 amino acids long. The ends were cut back, 3 bases at V and 2 bases at J, with 15 bases in the middle. Germline V gene lookup returns CDR1 SGHRS and CDR2 YFSETQ. This CDR3 is CASSWSGPLAYEQYF. In nucleotides, the CDR3 is TGCGCCAGCAGCTGGAGCGGGCCCCTTGCCTACGAGCAGTACTTC.

In regard to this clone: An end of the junction does not agree with germline; a read error may underlie this. The chain combines TRBV4-1 with TRBJ1-2, with D possibly being TRBD1 (6 bases). The CDR3 sequence is 15 residues long. Germline CDR1 MGHRA, CDR2 YSYEKL. The CDR3 DNA reads TGCGCCAGCAGCCAAGATAGGGACATAGGCTATGGCTGCACCTTC. It translates to CASSQDRDIGYGCTF.